This T cell receptor beta chain was sequenced during a study of human T cells and chemical hapten exposure. Time point: patch test 1, 2 weeks after DPC sensitization. Described treatment: therapeutic diphenylcyclopropenone sensitization with weekly scalp DPC. CDR1 and CDR2 (germline): KGHSH, LQKENI. The CDR3 totals 15 residues. With 0 bases clipped from V and 3 bases from J, the junction kept 4 bases outside the gene matches. TCRdb passed the RACE reads through MiXCR, listing each CDR3 protein once. The profile shows tens of thousands of distinct CDR3 sequences, about an eighth of them singletons. This material consisted of whole blood, taken in connection with sensitization to the hapten diphenylcyclopropenone (DPC). This clonotype originated in a woman aged 55-75 years with alopecia areata. Some clones in this sample may be carry-over from other donors' samples. The rearrangement joins TRBV18 to TRBJ2-5, with TRBD1 matching 7 bases. This CDR3 reads CASSPPGQTKETQYF. CDR3 nucleotides: TGTGCCAGCTCACCACCGGGACAGACTAAAGAGACCCAGTACTTC.